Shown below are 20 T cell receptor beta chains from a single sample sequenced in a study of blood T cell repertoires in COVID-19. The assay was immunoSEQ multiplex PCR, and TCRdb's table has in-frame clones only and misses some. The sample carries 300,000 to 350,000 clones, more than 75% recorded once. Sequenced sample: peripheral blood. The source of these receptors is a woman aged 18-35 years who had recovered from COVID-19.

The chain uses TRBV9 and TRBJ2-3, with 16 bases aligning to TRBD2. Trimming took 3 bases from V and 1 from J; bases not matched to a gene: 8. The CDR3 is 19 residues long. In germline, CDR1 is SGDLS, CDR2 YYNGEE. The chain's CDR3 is CASSARGLAGGGGTDTQYF. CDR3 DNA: TGTGCCAGCAGCGCACGGGGACTAGCGGGAGGGGGTGGCACAGATACGCAGTATTTT.

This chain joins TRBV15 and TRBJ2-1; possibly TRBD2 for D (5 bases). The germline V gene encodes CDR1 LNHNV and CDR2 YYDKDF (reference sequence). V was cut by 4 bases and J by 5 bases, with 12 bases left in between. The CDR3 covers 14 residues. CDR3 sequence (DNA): TGTGCCACCAGCACGGGGTCACGGGACAATGAGCAGTTCTTC. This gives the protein CATSTGSRDNEQFF.

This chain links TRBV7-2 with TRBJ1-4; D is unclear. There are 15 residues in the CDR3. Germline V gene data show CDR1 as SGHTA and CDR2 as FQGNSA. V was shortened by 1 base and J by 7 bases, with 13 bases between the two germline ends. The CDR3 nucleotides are TGTGCCAGCAGCTTAGGAGTAGTTGAGGCTGAAAAACTGTTTTTT. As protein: CASSLGVVEAEKLFF. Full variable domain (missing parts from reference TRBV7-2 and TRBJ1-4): GAGVSQSPSNKVTEKGKDVELRCDPISGHTALYWYRQSLGQGLEFLIYFQGNSAPDKSGLPSDRFSAERTGGSVSTLTIQRTQQEDSAVYLCASSLGVVEAEKLFFGSGTQLSVL.

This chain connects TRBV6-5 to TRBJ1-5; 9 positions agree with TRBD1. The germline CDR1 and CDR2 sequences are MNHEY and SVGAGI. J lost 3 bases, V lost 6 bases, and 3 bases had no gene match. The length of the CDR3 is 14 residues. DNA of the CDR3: TGTGCCAGCAGGGGACAGGGCTACAATCAGCCCCAGCATTTT. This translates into CASRGQGYNQPQHF.

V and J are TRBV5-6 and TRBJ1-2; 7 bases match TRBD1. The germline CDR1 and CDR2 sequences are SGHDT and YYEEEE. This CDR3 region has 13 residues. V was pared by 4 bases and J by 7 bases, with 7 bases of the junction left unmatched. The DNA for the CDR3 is TGTGCCAGCAGCCGGGACAGAATTTTTGGCTACACCTTC. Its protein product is CASSRDRIFGYTF.

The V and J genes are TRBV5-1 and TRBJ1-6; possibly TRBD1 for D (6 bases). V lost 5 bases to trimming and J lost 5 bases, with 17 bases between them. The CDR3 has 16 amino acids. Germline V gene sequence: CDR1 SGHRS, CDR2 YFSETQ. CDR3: CASSSGTRLDNSPLHF. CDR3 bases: TGCGCCAGCAGTTCCGGGACACGATTAGATAATTCACCCCTCCACTTT.

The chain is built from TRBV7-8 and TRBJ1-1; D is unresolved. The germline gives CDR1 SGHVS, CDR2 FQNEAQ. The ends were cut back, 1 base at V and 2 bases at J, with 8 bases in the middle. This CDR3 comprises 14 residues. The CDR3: CASSLVPGNTEAFF. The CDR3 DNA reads TGTGCCAGCAGCTTAGTCCCAGGAAACACTGAAGCTTTCTTT.

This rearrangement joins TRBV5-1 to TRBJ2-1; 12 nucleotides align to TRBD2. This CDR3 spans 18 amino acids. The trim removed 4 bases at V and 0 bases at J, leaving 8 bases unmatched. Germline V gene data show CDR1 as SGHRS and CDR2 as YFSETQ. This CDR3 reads CASSPLPTSGSSYNEQFF. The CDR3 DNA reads TGCGCCAGCAGCCCGCTACCGACTAGCGGGAGCTCCTACAATGAGCAGTTCTTC.

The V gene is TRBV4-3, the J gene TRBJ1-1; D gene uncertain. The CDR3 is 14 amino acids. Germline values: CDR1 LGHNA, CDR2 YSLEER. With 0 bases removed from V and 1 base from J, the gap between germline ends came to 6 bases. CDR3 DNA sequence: TGCGCCAGCAGCCAAGAGGTCAGGAACACTGAAGCTTTCTTT. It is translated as CASSQEVRNTEAFF.

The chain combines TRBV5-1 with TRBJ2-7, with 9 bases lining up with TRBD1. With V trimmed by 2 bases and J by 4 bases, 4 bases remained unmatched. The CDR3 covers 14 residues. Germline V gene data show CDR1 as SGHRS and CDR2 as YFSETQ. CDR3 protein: CASSLGTGIYEQYV. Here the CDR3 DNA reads TGCGCCAGCAGCTTAGGGACAGGGATATACGAGCAGTACGTC.

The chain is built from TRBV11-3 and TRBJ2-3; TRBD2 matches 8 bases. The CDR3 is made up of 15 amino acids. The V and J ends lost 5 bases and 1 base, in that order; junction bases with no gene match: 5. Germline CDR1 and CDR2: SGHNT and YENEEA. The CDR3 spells CASSVRGGRTDTQYF. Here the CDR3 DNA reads TGTGCCAGCAGCGTTCGGGGGGGCCGCACAGATACGCAGTATTTT.

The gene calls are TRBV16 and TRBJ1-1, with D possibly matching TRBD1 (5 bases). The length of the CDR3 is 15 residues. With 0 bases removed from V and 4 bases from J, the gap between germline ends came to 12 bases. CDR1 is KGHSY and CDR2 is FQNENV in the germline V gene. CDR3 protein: CASSQSYGGGTEAFF. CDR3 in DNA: TGTGCCAGCAGCCAATCCTACGGGGGAGGCACTGAAGCTTTCTTT.

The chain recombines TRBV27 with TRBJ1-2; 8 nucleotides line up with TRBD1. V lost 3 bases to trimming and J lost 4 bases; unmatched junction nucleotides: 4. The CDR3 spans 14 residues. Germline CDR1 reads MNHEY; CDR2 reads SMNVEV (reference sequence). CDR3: CASSFGQGTYGYTF. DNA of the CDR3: TGTGCCAGCAGTTTTGGACAGGGAACCTATGGCTACACCTTC.

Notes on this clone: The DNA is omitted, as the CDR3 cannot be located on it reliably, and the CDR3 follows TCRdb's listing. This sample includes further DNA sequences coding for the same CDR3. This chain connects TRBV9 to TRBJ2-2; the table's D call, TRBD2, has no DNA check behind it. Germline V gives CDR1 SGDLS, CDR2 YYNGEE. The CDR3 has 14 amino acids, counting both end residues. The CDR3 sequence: CASSVGSGTGELFF.

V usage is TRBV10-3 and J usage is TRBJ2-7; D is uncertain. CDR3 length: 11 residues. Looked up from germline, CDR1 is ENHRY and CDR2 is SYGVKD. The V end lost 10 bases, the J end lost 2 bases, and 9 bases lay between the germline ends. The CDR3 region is CATQVAYEQYV. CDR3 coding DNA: TGTGCCACGCAGGTAGCCTACGAGCAGTACGTC.

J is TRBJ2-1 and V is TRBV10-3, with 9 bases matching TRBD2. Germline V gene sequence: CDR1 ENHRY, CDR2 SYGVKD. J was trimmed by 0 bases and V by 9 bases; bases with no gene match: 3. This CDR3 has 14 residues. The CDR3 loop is CAISTSGSYNEQFF. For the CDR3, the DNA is TGTGCCATATCGACTAGCGGCTCCTACAATGAGCAGTTCTTC.

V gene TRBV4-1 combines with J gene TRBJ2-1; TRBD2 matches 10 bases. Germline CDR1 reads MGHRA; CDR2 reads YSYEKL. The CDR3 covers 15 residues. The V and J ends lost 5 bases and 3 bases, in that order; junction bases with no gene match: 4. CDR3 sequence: CASSGSGGFYNEQFF. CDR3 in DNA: TGCGCCAGCAGCGGTAGCGGGGGGTTCTACAATGAGCAGTTCTTC.

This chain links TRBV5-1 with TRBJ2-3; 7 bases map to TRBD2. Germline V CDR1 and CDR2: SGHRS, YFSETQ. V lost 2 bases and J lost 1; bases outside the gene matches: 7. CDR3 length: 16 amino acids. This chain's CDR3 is CASSFGAGVGTDTQYF. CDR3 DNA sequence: TGCGCCAGCAGCTTCGGGGCGGGAGTGGGCACAGATACGCAGTATTTT.

The CDR3 bases are TGTGCCACCAGTGATACAGGGGTTCGGGGCTACACCTTC. Protein: CATSDTGVRGYTF. J is TRBJ1-2 and V is TRBV24-1; 7 nucleotides agree with TRBD1. Germline values: CDR1 KGHDR, CDR2 SFDVKD. This CDR3 comprises 13 residues. The V gene end was trimmed by 3 bases and the J gene end by 8 bases; junction bases not matched to a gene: 5.

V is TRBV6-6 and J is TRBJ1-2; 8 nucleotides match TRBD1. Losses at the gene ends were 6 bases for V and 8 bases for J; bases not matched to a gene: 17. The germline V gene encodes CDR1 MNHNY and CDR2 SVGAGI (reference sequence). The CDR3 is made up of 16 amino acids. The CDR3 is CASRRPPDRALVGYTF. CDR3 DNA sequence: TGTGCCAGCAGACGACCACCGGACAGGGCTCTTGTGGGCTACACCTTC.